This T cell receptor beta chain was recovered during a study of T cells after yellow fever vaccination. Overall study results and limits: A small proportion of clonotypes was detected in both the CD4 and CD8 compartments.

This clonotype was detected ten times or more. Its antigen is unidentified. In making TCR cDNA, 5'RACE template switching added a universal primer site and UMIs to it. TCRdb reprocessed the 5' RACE reads with MiXCR, giving one entry per CDR3 protein. The table includes 25,000 to 35,000 distinct CDR3 sequences, about 4.6% detected once. The CDR3 runs to 13 residues. Trimming removed 5 bases from V and 2 bases from J, with 10 bases in between. Germline values: CDR1 LNHNV, CDR2 YYDKDF (reference sequence). This clonotype was obtained from a man aged 30 to 39 who received the YFV17D yellow fever vaccine. The sample consisted of CD8+ T cells sorted from PBMCs, taken 5 days after the yellow fever booster vaccination. This chain joins TRBV15 and TRBJ2-7, with D maybe TRBD2 (5 bases). The CDR3 loop is CATSPGETYEQYF. Here the CDR3 DNA reads TGTGCCACCAGCCCCGGGGAGACCTACGAGCAGTACTTC.